This entry features one T cell receptor (beta chain) sequence. As originally analysed: Amplification with reference gene primers provided the estimates of nucleated cell counts. Only in-frame clones appear in the TCRdb table, and some are missing; sequencing was by immunoSEQ multiplex PCR. That table gives V, J and clone size, and the DNA gave D and trimming. In the table there are about 220,000 clones, roughly 82% of which are singletons. The sample belongs to a study of blood T cell repertoires in COVID-19. Study at large: The samples span acute and convalescent COVID-19 from the United States, Italy and Spain. PBMCs, B-cell-depleted T cells, or T cells were the source of the cDNA or gDNA that made up the material.

This CDR3 has 13 residues. Germline CDR1 is LNHDA and CDR2 is SQIVND (reference sequence). Trimming cost V 8 bases and J 5 bases; bases outside gene matches: 3. This chain connects TRBV19 to TRBJ1-6; 7 bases fit TRBD1. Sequences were obtained from peripheral blood. The source is a man aged 35 to 55 who had recovered from COVID-19. The CDR3 sequence: CASGQVHNSPLHF. CDR3 coding DNA: TGTGCCAGTGGACAGGTTCATAATTCACCCCTCCACTTT.